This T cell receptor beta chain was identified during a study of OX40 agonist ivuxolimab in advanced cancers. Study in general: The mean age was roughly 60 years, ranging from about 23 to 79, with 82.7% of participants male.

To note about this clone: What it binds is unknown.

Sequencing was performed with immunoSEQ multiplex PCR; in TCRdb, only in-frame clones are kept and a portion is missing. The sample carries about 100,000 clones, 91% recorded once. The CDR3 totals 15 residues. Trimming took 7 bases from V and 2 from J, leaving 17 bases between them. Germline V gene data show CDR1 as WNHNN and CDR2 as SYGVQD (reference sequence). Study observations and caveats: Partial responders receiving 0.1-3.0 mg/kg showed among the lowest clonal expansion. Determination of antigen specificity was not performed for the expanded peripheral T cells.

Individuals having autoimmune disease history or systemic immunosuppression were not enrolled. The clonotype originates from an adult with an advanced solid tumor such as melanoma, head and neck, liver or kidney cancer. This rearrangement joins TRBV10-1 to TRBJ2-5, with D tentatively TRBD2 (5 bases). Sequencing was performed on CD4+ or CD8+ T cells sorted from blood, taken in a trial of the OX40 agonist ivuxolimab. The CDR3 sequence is CASTDPPPGQETQYF. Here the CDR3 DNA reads TGCGCCAGCACGGACCCTCCCCCGGGGCAAGAGACCCAGTACTTC.